What follows are 20 T cell receptor beta chains derived from one specimen sequenced in a study of blood T cell repertoires in COVID-19. TCRdb's table, derived via immunoSEQ multiplex PCR, lists solely in-frame clones and lacks some. The table has tens of thousands of clones, 75% to 90% seen once. Material: peripheral blood. These receptors were obtained from a woman aged 80 or over with acute or convalescent COVID-19.

V gene TRBV6-6 combines with J gene TRBJ2-7; possible D gene TRBD2, 6 bases. This CDR3 spans 17 amino acids. Germline V gene data show CDR1 as MNHNY and CDR2 as SVGAGI (reference sequence). The germline V and J ends were trimmed by 7 bases and 4 bases, with 26 bases remaining between them. CDR3 in DNA: TGTGCCAGCATTCGGGTCGGAATACGAGGGGACTTTTACGAGCAGTACTTC. This sequence encodes CASIRVGIRGDFYEQYF.

In this sample, this clone turned up once. The gene calls are TRBV7-9 and TRBJ1-4; D perhaps matches TRBD1 (6 bases). The length of the CDR3 is 14 residues. Deletions cut 5 bases from V and 4 bases from J, with 11 bases between. Germline values: CDR1 SEHNR, CDR2 FQNEAQ (reference sequence). CDR3 coding DNA: TGTGCCAGCAGCCGGGGGGGCCTTAATGAAAAACTGTTTTTT. It translates to CASSRGGLNEKLFF.

The rearrangement uses TRBV7-2 and TRBJ2-7; 9 bases agree with TRBD1. Per germline, CDR1 SGHTA and CDR2 FQGNSA. Trimming removed 5 bases from V and 9 bases from J; junction bases left unmatched: 14. There are 15 residues in the CDR3. The CDR3, as DNA: TGTGCCAGCAGCCTTGGCCCGGGACAGGGTATAGGGCAGTACTTC. Encoded protein: CASSLGPGQGIGQYF.

This clone was observed a few times. V usage is TRBV4-2 and J usage is TRBJ1-5; tentative D call: TRBD1 (5 bases). This CDR3 is 15 amino acids long. Germline-derived CDR1 and CDR2 are LGHNA and YNFKEQ. Trimming took off 0 bases at V and 5 bases at J, with 11 bases between the two ends. The CDR3 DNA is TGTGCCAGCAGCCAAGATGGCAGGGTTGATCAGCCCCAGCATTTT. This gives the protein CASSQDGRVDQPQHF.

V is TRBV7-9 and J is TRBJ2-3; 8 bases map to TRBD2. This CDR3 is built from 19 residues. The trim removed 1 base at V and 3 bases at J, leaving 15 bases unmatched. Germline V gene data show CDR1 as SEHNR and CDR2 as FQNEAQ (reference sequence). The CDR3 DNA reads as TGTGCCAGCAGCTTAGATAGGCGTGCGGGGGGAAGAGTTACAGATACGCAGTATTTT. This codes for CASSLDRRAGGRVTDTQYF. Based on the CDR3 plus reference TRBV7-9 and TRBJ2-3, the full variable domain is DTGVSQNPRHKITKRGQNVTFRCDPISEHNRLYWYRQTLGQGPEFLTYFQNEAQLEKSRLLSDRFSAERPKGSFSTLEIQRTEQGDSAMYLCASSLDRRAGGRVTDTQYFGPGTRLTVL.

The chain is built from TRBV24-1 and TRBJ2-1; 7 nucleotides line up with TRBD2. Germline CDR1 reads KGHDR; CDR2 reads SFDVKD. The CDR3 sequence is 13 residues long. V was clipped by 5 bases and J by 8 bases; unmatched bases: 5. The CDR3 coding sequence is TGTGCCACCAGTGCCCTTGGGGGGGATGAGCAGTTCTTC. Its protein is CATSALGGDEQFF.

The CDR3 nucleotides read TGTGCCAGCAGAGCTGATGTCACGGGACAGCAATACGAGCAGTACTTC. It translates to CASRADVTGQQYEQYF. V and J are TRBV2 and TRBJ2-7, with 7 bases aligning to TRBD1. This CDR3 region has 16 residues. CDR1 is SNHLY, CDR2 FYNNEI, per germline. J lost 4 bases, V lost 6 bases, and 15 bases had no gene match.

The chain recombines TRBV5-1 with TRBJ2-2; 7 positions match TRBD2. The V segment lost 0 bases and the J segment 7 bases; nucleotides outside the gene matches: 6. The CDR3 is 15 amino acids. CDR1 SGHRS and CDR2 YFSETQ come from the germline V gene. CDR3: CASSLDRPGGGELFF. Here the CDR3 DNA reads TGCGCCAGCAGCTTGGATCGGCCGGGGGGCGGGGAGCTGTTTTTT.

This chain connects TRBV5-1 to TRBJ2-3, with 8 bases matching TRBD2. From germline, CDR1 is SGHRS and CDR2 YFSETQ. This CDR3 has 16 residues. The trim removed 2 bases at V and 2 bases at J, leaving 7 bases unmatched. Here the CDR3 DNA reads TGCGCCAGCAGCTTTGACCCGGGGGGGATCACAGATACGCAGTATTTT. Translation gives CASSFDPGGITDTQYF.

The rearrangement joins TRBV11-3 to TRBJ2-5, with D possibly matching TRBD2 (7 bases). V lost 0 bases and J 4 bases, leaving 12 bases between the germline ends. Per germline, CDR1 SGHNT and CDR2 YENEEA. The CDR3 loop spans 15 amino acids. CDR3 in amino acids: CASSLEGGGRETQYF. CDR3 bases: TGTGCCAGCAGCTTAGAGGGGGGGGGCCGAGAGACCCAGTACTTC. The variable domain in full, completed from reference TRBV11-3 and TRBJ2-5, reads EAGVVQSPRYKIIEKKQPVAFWCNPISGHNTLYWYLQNLGQGPELLIRYENEEAVDDSQLPKDRFSAERLKGVDSTLKIQPAELGDSAVYLCASSLEGGGRETQYFGPGTRLLVL.

As concerns this clone: One end of the junction is discordant with germline, which a read error may explain. V and J are TRBV15 and TRBJ1-1; D is uncertain. The CDR3 is 11 residues long. The germline V gene encodes CDR1 LNHNV and CDR2 YYDKDF (reference sequence). For the CDR3, the DNA is TGTGCCACCAGCAGAGATGGGCGGGGAGTCTTT. This gives the protein CATSRDGRGVF.

The chain employs TRBV9 and TRBJ2-7; 9 bases align to TRBD1. The CDR3 spans 15 residues. CDR1 SGDLS and CDR2 YYNGEE come from the germline V gene. J was trimmed by 6 bases and V by 3 bases; bases with no gene match: 10. The CDR3 sequence is CASSAYPGQGREQYF. CDR3 coding DNA: TGTGCCAGCAGCGCTTACCCGGGACAGGGCCGCGAGCAGTACTTC.

This chain connects TRBV3-1 (or the pseudogene TRBV3-2) to TRBJ2-7; D remains unclear. This CDR3 comprises 12 residues. CDR1 is LGHDT and CDR2 is YNNKEL in the germline V gene (reference sequence). Trimming pared 2 bases from V and 0 bases from J, leaving 2 bases between. This chain's CDR3 is CASSQHSYEQYF. The DNA of the CDR3 is TGTGCCAGCAGCCAACACTCCTACGAGCAGTACTTC.

DNA of the CDR3: TGTGCCAGCAGTGAATTAGGGGGCAGGGAAGCTTTCTTT. Amino acids: CASSELGGREAFF. The chain recombines TRBV25-1 with TRBJ1-1; TRBD1 matches 7 bases. The CDR3 spans 13 residues. V lost 1 base, J lost 8 bases, and 4 bases stayed unmatched. Per the germline V gene, CDR1 is MGHDK and CDR2 is SYGVNS.

V is TRBV6-5 and J is TRBJ1-4; D possibly corresponds to TRBD1 (6 bases). CDR3 length: 15 residues. Germline V CDR1 and CDR2: MNHEY, SVGAGI. Trimming pared 3 bases from V and 5 bases from J, leaving 13 bases between. The CDR3 loop is CASSYQQGYNEKLFF. The DNA of the CDR3 is TGTGCCAGCAGTTATCAACAGGGCTACAATGAAAAACTGTTTTTT.

V gene TRBV19 combines with J gene TRBJ1-2; 9 nucleotides line up with TRBD1. Trimming at V came to 0 bases and at J to 7 bases, leaving 6 bases not matched to a gene. The CDR3 length is 15 residues. The germline CDR1 and CDR2 sequences are LNHDA and SQIVND (reference sequence). The CDR3 loop reads CASSIERGQGFGYTF. For the CDR3, the DNA is TGTGCCAGTAGTATAGAGAGGGGACAGGGATTTGGCTACACCTTC. The variable domain in full, with the rest retrieved from reference TRBV19 and TRBJ1-2, is DGGITQSPKYLFRKEGQNVTLSCEQNLNHDAMYWYRQDPGQGLRLIYYSQIVNDFQKGDIAEGYSVSREKKESFPLTVTSAQKNPTAFYLCASSIERGQGFGYTFGSGTRLTVV.

This clone turned up a few times. The chain joins TRBV6-4 to TRBJ2-3; D ambiguous. Germline lookup yields CDR1 MRHNA and CDR2 SNTAGT. The CDR3 totals 16 residues. Trimming pared 4 bases from V and 1 base from J, leaving 15 bases between. Here the CDR3 reads CASSAHSSPGTDTQYF. CDR3 nucleotide sequence: TGTGCCAGCAGTGCCCACTCTTCTCCTGGCACAGATACGCAGTATTTT.

The rearrangement joins TRBV2 to TRBJ1-4; 9 bases are shared with TRBD1. CDR3 length: 14 residues. V gave up 6 bases and J gave up 8 bases; unmatched junction bases: 7. Germline lookup yields CDR1 SNHLY and CDR2 FYNNEI. Here the CDR3 DNA reads TGTGCCAGCAGACCGGGACAGGGAAAAGAAAAACTGTTTTTT. Its translation is CASRPGQGKEKLFF.

Judged by abundance, this clone is large. The V call is TRBV7-8, the J call TRBJ1-4, with D possibly being TRBD1 (6 bases). The germline V and J ends were trimmed by 2 bases and 7 bases, with 17 bases remaining between them. Germline V CDR1 and CDR2: SGHVS, FQNEAQ. The CDR3 runs to 16 residues. CDR3 nucleotide sequence: TGTGCCAGCAGCTTATACCGCGGTGAAGGGGGTGAAAAACTGTTTTTT. It is translated as CASSLYRGEGGEKLFF.

The gene calls are TRBV10-1 and TRBJ1-1, with 10 bases lining up with TRBD1. Germline CDR1 WNHNN, CDR2 SYGVQD (reference sequence). CDR3 length: 17 amino acids. V lost 5 bases and J lost 4; bases outside the gene matches: 13. The CDR3 protein is CASSPGQGFSKGTEAFF. The CDR3 nucleotides are TGCGCCAGCAGTCCGGGACAGGGGTTCTCAAAGGGCACTGAAGCTTTCTTT.